Listed here is a single T cell receptor beta chain. Its specificity is unknown. These data come from a study of graft-versus-host responses after intestinal transplantation. The wider study: Each of the recipients got a multivisceral, liver-intestinal, or isolated intestinal transplant. Each patient got anti-thymocyte globulin induction, then tacrolimus and steroids for about 3 years. The study's findings and limits: Recipient marrow harbored GvH clones, some of which surfaced first in ileum or blood.

Method: immunoSEQ multiplex PCR; TCRdb's copy keeps in-frame clones and lacks some. The table shows 43,000 or so clones, with approximately 92% occurring only once. Germline CDR1 is LNHDA and CDR2 is SQIVND (reference sequence). Trimming took 7 bases from V and 7 from J, leaving 29 bases between them. The length of the CDR3 is 17 residues. The chain uses TRBV19 and TRBJ2-7; tentative D call: TRBD2 (7 bases). The TCR comes from a human patient who received an intestinal transplant, so some T cells may come from the graft donor. Here the sequenced sample was PBMCs, taken around 790 days after a first intestinal transplant, on the day of a second. CDR3 region: CASTPRGRGFPSGEQYF. The CDR3, as DNA: TGTGCCAGTACCCCTAGGGGGAGGGGATTCCCGTCTGGGGAGCAGTACTTC. The whole variable domain, remainder taken from reference TRBV19 and TRBJ2-7, is DGGITQSPKYLFRKEGQNVTLSCEQNLNHDAMYWYRQDPGQGLRLIYYSQIVNDFQKGDIAEGYSVSREKKESFPLTVTSAQKNPTAFYLCASTPRGRGFPSGEQYFGPGTRLTVT.